The following is a T cell receptor (beta chain) sequence with its context. No antigen is known for it. Nothing much larger sits one base from this clone, and base qualities are not available. Whole blood was collected in K2EDTA tubes by collaborating institutions according to the institutions' own protocols. For TCRbeta analysis, collaborators shipped samples as frozen whole blood, isolated PBMCs, or DNA extracted from either of those sample types. The sample belongs to a study of blood T cell repertoires in COVID-19 (TCRdb year 2020). Regarding the research as a whole: Samples from collaborators originated in the United States, Italy and Spain and spanned both the acute and convalescent phases of COVID-19. Where available, HLA class I and class II types were taken from metadata supplied by the sample provider and were not determined by assay-based typing. Deeply sampled blood TCRbeta repertoires from subjects exposed to, actively infected with, or recovered from COVID-19 were included in the dataset. The prospective study material was composed of cDNA or gDNA derived from T cells, B-cell-depleted T cells, or PBMCs. The sample metadata nearly always contained a de-identified subject ID, COVID-19 status, age in years and sex. The repertoires were made available in a free public database intended to serve as a resource for research on the immune response to SARS-CoV-2. Samples came from the ongoing ImmuneRACE study (first 160 participants) plus 1,254 subjects from 6 global collaborators. Overall study outcomes, separate from this receptor: Clinical and demographic metadata were provided uncurated, with the amount varying by source and participant.

TCRbeta CDR3 regions were amplified from genomic DNA using the immunoSEQ Assay, a bias-controlled multiplex PCR. The study's processing was this. Nucleated cell counts per sample were estimated from amplification of reference gene primers within the assay. To quantify the absolute abundance of each unique TCRbeta CDR3 rearrangement, sequence reads were collapsed and filtered. Productive Simpson clonality was computed per sample as the square root of Simpson's diversity index over productive rearrangements. Here the immuneACCESS table is served through TCRdb, limited to in-frame sequences with V and J called. Missing clones are a known gap in these copies; in checked studies unresolved V genes cover under half, and the rest lacks a known reason. That table gives V, J and clone size, and the DNA gave D and trimming. This sample is represented by approximately 400,000 clones; about 90% of them were singletons. The ten biggest clones cover about 1.2% of the sample.

A distance of 7 bases separates the germline ends of V and J, which lose 2 bases and 2 bases respectively. Counted from cysteine to phenylalanine, this CDR3 has 13 amino acids. Here the CDR3 DNA is all that survives: 39 bases in frame from base 1. Via the germline V gene, CDR1 is SGDLS and CDR2 YYNGEE. Sequencing was carried out using peripheral blood. The sequence derives from a man in his forties or fifties with acute or convalescent COVID-19. This chain joins TRBV9 to TRBJ1-2; too little of a D gene remains to name it. The DNA sequence follows: TGTGCCAGCAGCGTTACTCTAAACTATGGCTACACCTTC. Translated, it gives CASSVTLNYGYTF.